One sample yielded the 4 T cell receptor beta chains listed below, sequenced in a study of blood T cell repertoires in COVID-19. Produced via immunoSEQ multiplex PCR; TCRdb's table is partial and in-frame only. The sample lists under 55,000 clones; roughly nine tenths were seen once. Material: peripheral blood. These receptors were collected from a human donor in a cohort sampled during active COVID-19.

J is TRBJ1-5 and V is TRBV7-6; D is undetermined. The germline CDR1 and CDR2 sequences are SGHVS and FNYEAQ. The germline V and J ends were trimmed by 1 base and 2 bases, with 12 bases remaining between them. The CDR3 extends over 16 amino acids. CDR3 region: CASSLGAAGGNQPQHF. CDR3 DNA: TGTGCCAGCAGCTTAGGCGCAGCGGGTGGCAATCAGCCCCAGCATTTT.

The rearrangement uses TRBV5-1 and TRBJ1-4; D call uncertain. V was clipped by 4 bases and J by 1 base, with 5 bases between them. The V gene's germline CDR1 is SGHRS and CDR2 YFSETQ. The CDR3 runs 13 residues. CDR3 protein: CASSPLTNEKLFF. For the CDR3, the DNA is TGCGCCAGCAGCCCTCTAACTAATGAAAAACTGTTTTTT.

V gene TRBV28 combines with J gene TRBJ1-2; no firm D call. Germline V CDR1 and CDR2: MDHEN, SYDVKM. Trimming left V 3 bases short and J 8 bases short, with 13 bases between. The CDR3 length is 13 residues. CDR3 in DNA: TGTGCCAGCAGTTTGTCCAGGCCTCGAGGCTACACCTTC. Translating it yields CASSLSRPRGYTF.

The V and J genes are TRBV29-1 and TRBJ2-3; 10 nucleotides line up with TRBD2. Losses at the gene ends were 4 bases for V and 6 bases for J; bases not matched to a gene: 4. The CDR3 is 13 amino acids. Looked up from germline, CDR1 is SQVTM and CDR2 is ANQGSEA. For the CDR3, the DNA is TGCAGCGTTGGGACTAGCGGAAGGGATACGCAGTATTTT. Translating it yields CSVGTSGRDTQYF.